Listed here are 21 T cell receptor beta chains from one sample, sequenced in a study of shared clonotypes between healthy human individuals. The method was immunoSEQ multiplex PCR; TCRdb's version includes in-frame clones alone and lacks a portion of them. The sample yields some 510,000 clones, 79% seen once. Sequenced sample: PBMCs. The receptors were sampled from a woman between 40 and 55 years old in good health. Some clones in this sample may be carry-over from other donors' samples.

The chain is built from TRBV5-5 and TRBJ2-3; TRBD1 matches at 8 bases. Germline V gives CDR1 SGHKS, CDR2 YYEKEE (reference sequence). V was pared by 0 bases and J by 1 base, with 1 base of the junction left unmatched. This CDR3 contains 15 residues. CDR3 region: CASSLGGQGTDTQYF. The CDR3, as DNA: TGTGCCAGCAGCTTGGGGGGACAGGGCACAGATACGCAGTATTTT.

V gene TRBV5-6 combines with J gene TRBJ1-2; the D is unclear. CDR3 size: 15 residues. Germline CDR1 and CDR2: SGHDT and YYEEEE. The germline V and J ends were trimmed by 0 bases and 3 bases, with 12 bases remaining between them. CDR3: CASSLGDRDDYGYTF. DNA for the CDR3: TGTGCCAGCAGCTTGGGCGACCGAGACGACTATGGCTACACCTTC.

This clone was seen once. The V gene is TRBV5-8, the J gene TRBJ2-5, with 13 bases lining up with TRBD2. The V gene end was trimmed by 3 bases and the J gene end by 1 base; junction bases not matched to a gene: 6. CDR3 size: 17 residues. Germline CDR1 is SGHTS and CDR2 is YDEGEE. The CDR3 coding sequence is TGTGCCAGCAGCTGGGGGGGACTAGCGGGGATCCAAGAGACCCAGTACTTC. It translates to CASSWGGLAGIQETQYF. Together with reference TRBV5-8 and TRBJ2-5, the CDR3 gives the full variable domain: EAGVTQSPTHLIKTRGQQATLRCSPISGHTSVYWYQQALGLGLQFLLWYDEGEERNRGNFPPRFSGRQFPNYSSELNVNALELEDSALYLCASSWGGLAGIQETQYFGPGTRLLVL.

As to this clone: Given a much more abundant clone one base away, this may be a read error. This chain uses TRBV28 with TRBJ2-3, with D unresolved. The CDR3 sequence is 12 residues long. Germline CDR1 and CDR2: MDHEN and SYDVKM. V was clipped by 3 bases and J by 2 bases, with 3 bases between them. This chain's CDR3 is CASSFYTDTQYF. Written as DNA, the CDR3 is TGTGCCAGCAGTTTTTACACAGATACGCAGTATTTT.

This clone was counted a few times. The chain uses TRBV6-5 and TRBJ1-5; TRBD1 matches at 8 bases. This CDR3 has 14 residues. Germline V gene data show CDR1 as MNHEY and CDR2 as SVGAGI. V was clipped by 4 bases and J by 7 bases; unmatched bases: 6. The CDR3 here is CASSSQGARQPQHF. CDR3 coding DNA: TGTGCCAGCAGTTCTCAGGGGGCGCGGCAGCCCCAGCATTTT.

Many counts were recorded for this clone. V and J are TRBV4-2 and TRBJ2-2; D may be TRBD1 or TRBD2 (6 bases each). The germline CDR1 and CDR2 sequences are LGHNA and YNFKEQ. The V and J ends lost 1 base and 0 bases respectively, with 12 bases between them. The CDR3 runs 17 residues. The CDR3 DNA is TGTGCCAGCAGCCAAGTTAGGGGGGCAGCGAACACCGGGGAGCTGTTTTTT. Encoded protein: CASSQVRGAANTGELFF.

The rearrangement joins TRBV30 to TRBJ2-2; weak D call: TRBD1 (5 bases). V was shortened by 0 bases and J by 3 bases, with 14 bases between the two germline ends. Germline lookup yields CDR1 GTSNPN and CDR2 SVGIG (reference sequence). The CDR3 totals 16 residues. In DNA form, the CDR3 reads TGTGCCTGGAGTGTACTGGGCAGGGCGGACACCGGGGAGCTGTTTTTT. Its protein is CAWSVLGRADTGELFF.

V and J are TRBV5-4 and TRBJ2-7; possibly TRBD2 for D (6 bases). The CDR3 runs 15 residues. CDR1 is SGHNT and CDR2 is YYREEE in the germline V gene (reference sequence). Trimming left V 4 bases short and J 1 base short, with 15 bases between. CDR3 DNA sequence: TGTGCCAGCAGCCCACGAGGTAGCGGATCCTACGAGCAGTACTTC. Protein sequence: CASSPRGSGSYEQYF.

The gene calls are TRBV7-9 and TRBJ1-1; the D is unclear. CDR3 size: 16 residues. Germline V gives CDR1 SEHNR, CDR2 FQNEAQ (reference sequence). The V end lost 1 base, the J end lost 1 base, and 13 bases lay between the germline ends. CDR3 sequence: CASSLGGWTQNTEAFF. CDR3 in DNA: TGTGCCAGCAGCTTAGGGGGTTGGACGCAGAACACTGAAGCTTTCTTT.

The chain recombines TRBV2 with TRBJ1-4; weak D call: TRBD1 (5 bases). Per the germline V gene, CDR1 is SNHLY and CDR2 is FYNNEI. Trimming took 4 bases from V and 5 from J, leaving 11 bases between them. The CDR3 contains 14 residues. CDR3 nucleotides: TGTGCCAGCAGTGTTGGGGACGGGAATGAAAAACTGTTTTTT. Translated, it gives CASSVGDGNEKLFF.

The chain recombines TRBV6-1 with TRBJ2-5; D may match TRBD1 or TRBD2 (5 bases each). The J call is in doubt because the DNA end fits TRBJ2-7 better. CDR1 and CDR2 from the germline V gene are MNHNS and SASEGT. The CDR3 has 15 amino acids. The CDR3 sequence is CASSELGDGAYEQYF. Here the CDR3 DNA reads TGTGCCAGCAGTGAATTGGGGGACGGGGCCTACGAGCAGTACTTC.

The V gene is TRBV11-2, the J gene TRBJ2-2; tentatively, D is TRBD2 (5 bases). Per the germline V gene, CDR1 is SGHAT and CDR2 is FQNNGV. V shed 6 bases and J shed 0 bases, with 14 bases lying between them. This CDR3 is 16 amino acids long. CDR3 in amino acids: CASRSGKAANTGELFF. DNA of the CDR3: TGTGCCAGCAGGTCTGGAAAAGCGGCGAACACCGGGGAGCTGTTTTTT.

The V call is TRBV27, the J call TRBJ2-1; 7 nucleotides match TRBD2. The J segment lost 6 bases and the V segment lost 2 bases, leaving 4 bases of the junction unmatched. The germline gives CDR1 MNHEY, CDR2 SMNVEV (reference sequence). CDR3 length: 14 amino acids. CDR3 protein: CASSLAGESNEQFF. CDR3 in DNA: TGTGCCAGCAGTTTAGCGGGAGAGAGCAATGAGCAGTTCTTC.

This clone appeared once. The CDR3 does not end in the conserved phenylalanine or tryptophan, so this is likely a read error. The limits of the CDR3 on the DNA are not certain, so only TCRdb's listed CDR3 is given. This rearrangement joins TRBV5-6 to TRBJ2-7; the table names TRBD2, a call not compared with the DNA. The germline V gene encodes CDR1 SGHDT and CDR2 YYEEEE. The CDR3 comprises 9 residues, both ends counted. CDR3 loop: CASSRGGGY.

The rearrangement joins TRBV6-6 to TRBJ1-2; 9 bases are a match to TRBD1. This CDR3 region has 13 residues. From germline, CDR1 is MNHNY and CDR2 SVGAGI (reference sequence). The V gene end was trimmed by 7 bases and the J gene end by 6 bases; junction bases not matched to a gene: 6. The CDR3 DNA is TGTGCCAGCACCCAGACAGGGGGTGATGGCTACACCTTC. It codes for CASTQTGGDGYTF.

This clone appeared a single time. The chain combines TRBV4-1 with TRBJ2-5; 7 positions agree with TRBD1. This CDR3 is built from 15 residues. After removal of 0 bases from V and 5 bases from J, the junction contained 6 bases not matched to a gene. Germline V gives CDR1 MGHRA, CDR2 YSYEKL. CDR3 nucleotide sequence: TGCGCCAGCAGCCAAGACAGGGGGTCTTCGGAGACCCAGTACTTC. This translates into CASSQDRGSSETQYF.

Here the CDR3 reads CASSPLGQEFYGYTF. The DNA for the CDR3 is TGCGCCAGCAGCCCACTGGGACAGGAATTCTATGGCTACACCTTC. V usage is TRBV4-3 and J usage is TRBJ1-2; 8 bases fit TRBD1. Trimming removed 4 bases from V and 4 bases from J; junction bases left unmatched: 8. This CDR3 region has 15 residues. Germline-derived CDR1 and CDR2 are LGHNA and YSLEER.

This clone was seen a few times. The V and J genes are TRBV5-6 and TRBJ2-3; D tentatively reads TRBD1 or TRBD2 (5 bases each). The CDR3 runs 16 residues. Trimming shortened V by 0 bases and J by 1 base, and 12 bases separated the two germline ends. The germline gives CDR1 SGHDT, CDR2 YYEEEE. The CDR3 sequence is CASSLVDGTGTDTQYF. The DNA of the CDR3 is TGTGCCAGCAGCTTGGTTGACGGGACGGGCACAGATACGCAGTATTTT.

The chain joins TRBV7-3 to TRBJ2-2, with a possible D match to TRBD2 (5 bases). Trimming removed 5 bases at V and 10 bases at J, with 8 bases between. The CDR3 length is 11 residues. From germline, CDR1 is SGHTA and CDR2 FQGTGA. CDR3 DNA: TGTGCCAGCAGCCTCGGGGAGGAGCTGTTTTTT. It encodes CASSLGEELFF.

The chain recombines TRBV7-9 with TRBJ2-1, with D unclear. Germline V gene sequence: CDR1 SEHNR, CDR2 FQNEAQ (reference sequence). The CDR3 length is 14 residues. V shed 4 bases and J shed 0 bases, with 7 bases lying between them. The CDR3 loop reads CASSYLFSYNEQFF. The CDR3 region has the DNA TGTGCCAGCAGCTACTTGTTCTCCTACAATGAGCAGTTCTTC.

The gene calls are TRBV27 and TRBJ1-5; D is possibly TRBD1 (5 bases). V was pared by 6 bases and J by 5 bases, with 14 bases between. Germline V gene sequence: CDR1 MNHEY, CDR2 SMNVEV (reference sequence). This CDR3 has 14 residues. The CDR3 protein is CASRSGGYDQPQHF. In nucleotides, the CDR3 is TGTGCCAGCAGGTCCGGGGGGTACGATCAGCCCCAGCATTTT.